This entry concerns a single T cell receptor (beta chain). The data belong to a study of T cell changes during pregnancy in multiple sclerosis. This table comes from immunoSEQ multiplex PCR, and its TCRdb copy is limited to in-frame clones, with some not included. This table has 40,000 to 45,000 clones, roughly 94% appearing once. With V trimmed by 6 bases and J by 0 bases, 12 bases remained unmatched. This CDR3 is 17 amino acids long. Germline CDR1 SGHRS, CDR2 YFSETQ. J is TRBJ2-1 and V is TRBV5-1; the match to TRBD2 covers 7 bases. The starting material was peripheral blood, obtained in the third trimester of pregnancy. The receptor was isolated from a female donor with multiple sclerosis, enrolled in a pregnancy study. CDR3 amino acids: CASTEGGGDLSYNEQFF. CDR3 sequence (DNA): TGCGCCAGCACCGAAGGTGGGGGGGACCTCTCCTACAATGAGCAGTTCTTC.